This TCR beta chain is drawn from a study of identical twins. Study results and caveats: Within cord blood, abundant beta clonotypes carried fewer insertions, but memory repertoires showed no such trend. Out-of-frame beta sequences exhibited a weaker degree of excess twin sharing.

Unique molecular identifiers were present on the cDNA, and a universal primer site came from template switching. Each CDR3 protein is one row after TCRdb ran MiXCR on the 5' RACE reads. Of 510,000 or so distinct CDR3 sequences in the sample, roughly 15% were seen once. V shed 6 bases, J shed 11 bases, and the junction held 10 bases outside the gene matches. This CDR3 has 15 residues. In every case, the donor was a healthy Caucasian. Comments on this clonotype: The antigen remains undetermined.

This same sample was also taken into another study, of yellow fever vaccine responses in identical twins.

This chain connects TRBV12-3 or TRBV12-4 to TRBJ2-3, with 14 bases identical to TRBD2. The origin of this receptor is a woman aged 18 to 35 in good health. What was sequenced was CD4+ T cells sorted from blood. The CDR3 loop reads CASRSGLAGDGEQYF. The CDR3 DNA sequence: TGTGCCAGCAGGTCGGGACTAGCGGGGGACGGGGAGCAGTATTTT.